Listed below are T cell receptor beta chains from one sample, sequenced in a study of blood T cell repertoires in COVID-19. The assay was immunoSEQ multiplex PCR, and TCRdb's table has in-frame clones only and misses some. This table has a few hundred thousand clones, 88% appearing once. Sequenced input: peripheral blood. Every receptor here comes from a woman aged 25 to 39 with COVID-19, enrolled during active disease. Both conserved end residues are part of each CDR3. Fields, in order: V gene, J gene, D gene, clone size, CDR3 DNA, CDR3 protein. A D gene is named only where the DNA matches it firmly. Rows give clone size only sometimes, using once, few, many, or a class for an expanded clone.

V gene: TRBV19; J gene: TRBJ2-7; D gene: TRBD1; clone size: NA; CDR3 DNA: TGTGCCAGTAGTAAGACAGGGGACTCCTACGAGCAGTACTTC; CDR3 protein: CASSKTGDSYEQYF
V gene: TRBV3-1/TRBV3-2; J gene: TRBJ2-5; D gene: NA; clone size: NA; CDR3 DNA: TGTGCCAGCAGCTACAGCCCGGGGGAGACCCAGTACTTC; CDR3 protein: CASSYSPGETQYF
V gene: TRBV3-1/TRBV3-2; J gene: TRBJ2-2; D gene: NA; clone size: NA; CDR3 DNA: TGTGCCAGCAGCCAAGGGGGCCCGAACACCGGGGAGCTGTTTTTT; CDR3 protein: CASSQGGPNTGELFF
V gene: TRBV4-3; J gene: TRBJ2-2; D gene: NA; clone size: NA; CDR3 DNA: TGCGCCAGCAGCCAAGACAGCACCGGGGAGCTGTTTTTT; CDR3 protein: CASSQDSTGELFF
V gene: TRBV11-3; J gene: TRBJ2-1; D gene: TRBD2; clone size: once; CDR3 DNA: TGTGCCAGCAGCTTAGTGCCGACTAGCGGGAATAGTAATGAGCAGTTCTTC; CDR3 protein: CASSLVPTSGNSNEQFF
V gene: TRBV5-1; J gene: TRBJ2-7; D gene: TRBD1; clone size: NA; CDR3 DNA: TGCGCCAGCAGCGGAGGACAGGGGTTTCGTGAGCAGTACTTC; CDR3 protein: CASSGGQGFREQYF
V gene: TRBV11-2; J gene: TRBJ2-1; D gene: NA; clone size: NA; CDR3 DNA: TGTGCCAGCAGCTTAGGGCCACCCCCATCGTCCGGGAGCAATGAGCAGTTCTTC; CDR3 protein: CASSLGPPPSSGSNEQFF
V gene: TRBV6-5; J gene: TRBJ1-5; D gene: NA; clone size: NA; CDR3 DNA: TGTGCCAGCGGTCCTGTCAGGGATCAGCCCCAGCATTTT; CDR3 protein: CASGPVRDQPQHF
V gene: TRBV13; J gene: TRBJ2-7; D gene: TRBD2; clone size: NA; CDR3 DNA: TGTGCCAGCAGCTCCCCCGGGAGGCCCTACGAGCAGTACTTC; CDR3 protein: CASSSPGRPYEQYF
V gene: TRBV7-2; J gene: TRBJ2-2; D gene: NA; clone size: NA; CDR3 DNA: TGTGCCAGCAGCTTAGCCCCGGGCACCGGGGAGCTGTTTTTT; CDR3 protein: CASSLAPGTGELFF
V gene: TRBV24-1; J gene: TRBJ2-1; D gene: NA; clone size: once; CDR3 DNA: TGTGCCACCAGTGACCCAACTCCTTCACCACGCTCCTACAATGAGCAGTTCTTC; CDR3 protein: CATSDPTPSPRSYNEQFF
V gene: TRBV5-4; J gene: TRBJ1-2; D gene: TRBD1; clone size: NA; CDR3 DNA: TGTGCCAGCAGCTGGGGGGACAGGGGGCAGGGTGGCTACACCTTC; CDR3 protein: CASSWGDRGQGGYTF
V gene: TRBV4-2; J gene: TRBJ1-3; D gene: NA; clone size: many; CDR3 DNA: TGTGCCAGCAGCCAAGATGACAGCTCTGGAAACACCATATATTTT; CDR3 protein: CASSQDDSSGNTIYF
V gene: TRBV15; J gene: TRBJ1-1; D gene: NA; clone size: NA; CDR3 DNA: TGTGCCACCAGCTCAGGGGATACACTGAGAGCTTTCTTT; CDR3 protein: CATSSGDTLRAFF
V gene: TRBV30; J gene: TRBJ1-5; D gene: NA; clone size: NA; CDR3 DNA: TGTGCCTGGAGCAGGTCCGATCAGCCCCAGCATTTT; CDR3 protein: CAWSRSDQPQHF
V gene: TRBV24-1; J gene: TRBJ2-5; D gene: TRBD2; clone size: NA; CDR3 DNA: TGTGCCACCAGTGATTTCCTAGCGGGAGCGGGAGAGACCCAGTACTTC; CDR3 protein: CATSDFLAGAGETQYF
V gene: TRBV11-2; J gene: TRBJ2-7; D gene: TRBD2; clone size: NA; CDR3 DNA: TGTGCCAGCAGCTCCACCCGACTAGCGGGAGGGTCCTCCTACGAGCAGTACTTC; CDR3 protein: CASSSTRLAGGSSYEQYF
V gene: TRBV7-3; J gene: TRBJ2-1; D gene: NA; clone size: NA; CDR3 DNA: TGTGCCAGCAGCTTAAACGGAGGCAATGAGCAGTTCTTC; CDR3 protein: CASSLNGGNEQFF
V gene: TRBV4-2; J gene: TRBJ2-7; D gene: TRBD1; clone size: NA; CDR3 DNA: TGTGCCAGCAGCCAAGATCTCCGACAGGGTGCCTACGAGCAGTACTTC; CDR3 protein: CASSQDLRQGAYEQYF
V gene: TRBV19; J gene: TRBJ1-3; D gene: NA; clone size: NA; CDR3 DNA: TGTGCCAGTAGTATCGCGACACCGGGAGGAAACACCATATATTTT; CDR3 protein: CASSIATPGGNTIYF
V gene: TRBV9; J gene: TRBJ2-5; D gene: NA; clone size: few; CDR3 DNA: TGTGCCAGCAGCGTAGCTACTTCAGGGGCGCAAGAGACCCAGTACTTC; CDR3 protein: CASSVATSGAQETQYF
V gene: TRBV24-1; J gene: TRBJ2-1; D gene: NA; clone size: NA; CDR3 DNA: TGTGCCACCAGTGACACGGTCACCTACAATGAGCAGTTCTTC; CDR3 protein: CATSDTVTYNEQFF
V gene: TRBV11-2; J gene: TRBJ2-7; D gene: TRBD2; clone size: NA; CDR3 DNA: TGTGCCAGCAGCACTTCTAGCGGGACCTCCTACGAGCAGTACTTC; CDR3 protein: CASSTSSGTSYEQYF
V gene: TRBV5-1; J gene: TRBJ2-7; D gene: NA; clone size: NA; CDR3 DNA: TGCGCCAGCAGCTTGGGGCAGGGGATGCGTTACGAGCAGTACTTC; CDR3 protein: CASSLGQGMRYEQYF
V gene: TRBV7-2; J gene: TRBJ1-6; D gene: TRBD1; clone size: NA; CDR3 DNA: TGTGCCAGCAGCTTAATTCTTGCACAGGGGGCGCGATCACCCCTCCACTTT; CDR3 protein: CASSLILAQGARSPLHF
V gene: TRBV4-3; J gene: TRBJ2-3; D gene: NA; clone size: once; CDR3 DNA: TGCGCCAGCAGCCCAGGAGCCGGCCGGGGACTTGGCACAGATACGCAGTATTTT; CDR3 protein: CASSPGAGRGLGTDTQYF
V gene: TRBV5-1; J gene: TRBJ2-7; D gene: NA; clone size: NA; CDR3 DNA: TGCGCCAGCAGCTTGGCTCAGAACTACGAGCAGTACTTC; CDR3 protein: CASSLAQNYEQYF
V gene: TRBV19; J gene: TRBJ1-4; D gene: NA; clone size: NA; CDR3 DNA: TGTGCCAGTAGTATAGCAGCGACAGTTCAATTTGGAAAACTGTTTTTT; CDR3 protein: CASSIAATVQFGKLFF
V gene: TRBV10-3; J gene: TRBJ2-4; D gene: NA; clone size: NA; CDR3 DNA: TGTGCCATCAGTGATACAGTAGCCAAAAACATTCAGTACTTC; CDR3 protein: CAISDTVAKNIQYF